This T cell receptor beta chain was captured in a study of T cells in tumors and immune-related adverse events. Data came from immunoSEQ multiplex PCR; TCRdb stores just in-frame clones and leaves some out. The table includes about 4,900 clones, around three fifths detected once. This clone was recorded only once. This CDR3 has 14 amino acids. Germline-derived CDR1 and CDR2 are PRHDT and FYEKMQ (reference sequence). The V and J ends lost 3 bases and 3 bases respectively, with 10 bases between them. This clonotype was obtained from a female donor with metastatic renal cell carcinoma. The sequencing here drew on gut tissue, taken from a patient treated with anti-PD-1 therapy. V is TRBV13 and J is TRBJ2-3; D possibly matches TRBD1 or TRBD2 (6 bases each). In DNA form, the CDR3 reads TGTGCCAGCAGCTTCGGGGGCCTTACAGATACGCAGTATTTT. Translating gives CASSFGGLTDTQYF.